This TCR beta chain emerged from a study of cytomegalovirus exposure and HLA in healthy donors. The CDR3 is 13 residues long. Trimming cost V 7 bases and J 5 bases, with 14 bases left between them. Germline lookup yields CDR1 SGHVS and CDR2 FNYEAQ. The PCR had 60 Vbeta and 13 Jbeta primers. Generated by immunoSEQ multiplex PCR, the TCRdb table keeps only in-frame clones and is missing some. The table has about 150,000 clones, roughly 77% seen once. In regard to this clone: Its specificity is not known.

Study-level points and caveats: It was likely that a cluster of highly shared sequence variants was a sequencing artifact.

The sequence was collected from a man aged 30-40 years in good health and CMV-seropositive. The chain combines TRBV7-6 with TRBJ1-1; D may be TRBD1 (5 bases). Sequencing was done on a sample of PBMCs. CDR3 sequence: CASTSGGETEAFF. CDR3 nucleotides: TGTGCCAGCACCTCCGGGGGGGAGACTGAAGCTTTCTTT.